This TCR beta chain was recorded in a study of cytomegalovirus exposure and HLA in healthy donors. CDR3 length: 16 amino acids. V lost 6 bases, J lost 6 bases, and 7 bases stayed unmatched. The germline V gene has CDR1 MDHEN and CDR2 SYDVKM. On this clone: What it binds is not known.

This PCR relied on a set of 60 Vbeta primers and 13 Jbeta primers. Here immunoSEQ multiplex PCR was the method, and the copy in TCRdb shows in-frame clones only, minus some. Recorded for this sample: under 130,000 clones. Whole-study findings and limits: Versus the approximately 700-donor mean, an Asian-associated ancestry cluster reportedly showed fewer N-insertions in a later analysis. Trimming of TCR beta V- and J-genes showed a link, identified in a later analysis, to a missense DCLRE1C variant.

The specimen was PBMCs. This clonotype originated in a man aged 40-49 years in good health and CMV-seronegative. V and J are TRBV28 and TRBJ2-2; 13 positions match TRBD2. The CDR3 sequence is CASRGLAGKGSGELFF. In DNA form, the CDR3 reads TGTGCCAGCAGGGGACTAGCGGGAAAGGGTTCCGGGGAGCTGTTTTTT.